This TCR beta chain derives from a study of blood T cell repertoires in COVID-19. The CDR3 sequence is 15 residues long. V lost 8 bases to trimming and J lost 2 bases, with 18 bases between them. Germline V gene data show CDR1 as MDHEN and CDR2 as SYDVKM. Profiling relied on immunoSEQ multiplex PCR, and the TCRdb table lists in-frame clones only, not all of them. The profile shows under 200,000 clones, 80% to 90% of them singletons. The sequencing sample was made of peripheral blood. V gene TRBV28 combines with J gene TRBJ1-2; D call uncertain. The source of this sequence is a woman in her 70s who had recovered from COVID-19. The CDR3 DNA follows: TGTGCCAGCCGGGGTCGTGGGAGGGTGAACTATGGCTACACCTTC. Protein: CASRGRGRVNYGYTF.